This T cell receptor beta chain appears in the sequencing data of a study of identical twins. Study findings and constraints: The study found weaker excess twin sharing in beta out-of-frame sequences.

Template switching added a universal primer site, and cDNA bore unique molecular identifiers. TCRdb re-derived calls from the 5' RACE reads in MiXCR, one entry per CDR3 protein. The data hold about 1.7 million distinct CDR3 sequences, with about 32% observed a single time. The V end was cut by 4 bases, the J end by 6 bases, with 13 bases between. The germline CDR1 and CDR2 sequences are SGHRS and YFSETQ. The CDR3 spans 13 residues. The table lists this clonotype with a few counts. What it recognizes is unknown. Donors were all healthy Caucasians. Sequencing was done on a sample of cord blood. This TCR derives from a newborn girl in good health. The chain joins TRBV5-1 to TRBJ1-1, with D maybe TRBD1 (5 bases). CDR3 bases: TGCGCCAGCAGCGAGGGACGGAGGCCTGAAGCTTTCTTT. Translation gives CASSEGRRPEAFF.